A selection of T cell receptor beta chains follows, all from one sample in a study of cytomegalovirus exposure and HLA in healthy donors. Method: immunoSEQ multiplex PCR; TCRdb's copy keeps in-frame clones and lacks some. The sample holds about 120,000 clones; about 74% are singletons and the top ten take roughly 2.6%. The sequenced sample was PBMCs. Receptors were obtained from a female donor in good health and CMV-seronegative. CDR3s include the opening cysteine and the closing phenylalanine or tryptophan. Each record gives: clone size, D gene, CDR3 length, V gene, J gene, CDR3 protein, CDR3 DNA. D genes are given only for firm matches. The size of a clone is reported for some rows only, either as once, few or many, or as a class for expanded clones.

abundance: -
d_gene: TRBD1
len: 15
v_gene: TRBV5-6
j_gene: TRBJ1-2
CDR3aa: CASSTGQGVNYGYTF
CDR3nt: TGTGCCAGCAGCACGGGACAGGGAGTTAACTATGGCTACACCTTC

abundance: -
d_gene: -
len: 14
v_gene: TRBV9
j_gene: TRBJ2-5
CDR3aa: CASSADSSQETQYF
CDR3nt: TGTGCCAGCAGCGCGGACAGCAGCCAAGAGACCCAGTACTTC

abundance: many
d_gene: TRBD1
len: 14
v_gene: TRBV7-9
j_gene: TRBJ1-4
CDR3aa: CASTARGQGEKLFF
CDR3nt: TGTGCCAGCACCGCGAGAGGACAGGGAGAAAAACTGTTTTTT

abundance: few
d_gene: -
len: 15
v_gene: TRBV14
j_gene: TRBJ1-2
CDR3aa: CASSPTGSGPYGYTF
CDR3nt: TGTGCCAGCAGCCCCACCGGGAGTGGGCCCTATGGCTACACCTTC

abundance: once
d_gene: TRBD1
len: 14
v_gene: TRBV5-8
j_gene: TRBJ2-3
CDR3aa: CASSFEGAVDTQYF
CDR3nt: TGTGCCAGCAGCTTTGAGGGGGCGGTTGATACGCAGTATTTT

abundance: -
d_gene: -
len: 12
v_gene: TRBV2
j_gene: TRBJ2-7
CDR3aa: CASVRRGAEQYF
CDR3nt: TGTGCCAGCGTTCGCAGAGGTGCCGAGCAGTACTTC

abundance: -
d_gene: -
len: 13
v_gene: TRBV4-1
j_gene: TRBJ1-4
CDR3aa: CASSGGSGEKLFF
CDR3nt: TGCGCCAGCAGCGGAGGGAGCGGTGAAAAACTGTTTTTT

abundance: -
d_gene: TRBD1
len: 14
v_gene: TRBV29-1
j_gene: TRBJ2-7
CDR3aa: CSVRTGDVVGEQYF
CDR3nt: TGCAGCGTACGGACAGGGGACGTAGTTGGCGAGCAGTACTTC

abundance: -
d_gene: -
len: 13
v_gene: TRBV7-6
j_gene: TRBJ1-2
CDR3aa: CASSFREDYGYTF
CDR3nt: TGTGCCAGCAGCTTCAGGGAGGACTATGGCTACACCTTC

abundance: -
d_gene: TRBD1
len: 15
v_gene: TRBV4-3
j_gene: TRBJ1-6
CDR3aa: CASSQVQGNNSPLHF
CDR3nt: TGCGCCAGCAGCCAAGTACAGGGGAATAATTCACCCCTCCACTTT

abundance: once
d_gene: -
len: 16
v_gene: TRBV5-8
j_gene: TRBJ2-1
CDR3aa: CASSLEVIFSAGEQFF
CDR3nt: TGTGCCAGCAGCTTGGAGGTCATATTCTCAGCGGGTGAGCAGTTCTTC

abundance: -
d_gene: TRBD1
len: 14
v_gene: TRBV6-1
j_gene: TRBJ2-3
CDR3aa: CASGAGQVTDTQYF
CDR3nt: TGTGCCAGTGGTGCGGGACAGGTCACAGATACGCAGTATTTT

abundance: once
d_gene: -
len: 12
v_gene: TRBV5-1
j_gene: TRBJ2-3
CDR3aa: CASSSFTDTQYF
CDR3nt: TGCGCCAGCAGCTCGTTCACAGATACGCAGTATTTT

abundance: -
d_gene: -
len: 13
v_gene: TRBV6-6
j_gene: TRBJ2-3
CDR3aa: CASSYGTVDTQYF
CDR3nt: TGTGCCAGCAGTTACGGAACAGTTGATACGCAGTATTTT

abundance: -
d_gene: TRBD1
len: 14
v_gene: TRBV19
j_gene: TRBJ1-1
CDR3aa: CASRGQGAFTEAFF
CDR3nt: TGTGCCAGTAGGGGACAGGGGGCCTTCACTGAAGCTTTCTTT

abundance: -
d_gene: TRBD2
len: 16
v_gene: TRBV19
j_gene: TRBJ2-2
CDR3aa: CASNDPGGRTSGELFF
CDR3nt: TGTGCCAGTAATGATCCGGGGGGACGTACCAGCGGGGAGCTGTTTTTT

abundance: -
d_gene: -
len: 13
v_gene: TRBV18
j_gene: TRBJ1-1
CDR3aa: CASSESGDTEAFF
CDR3nt: TGTGCCAGCTCGGAATCGGGGGACACTGAAGCTTTCTTT

abundance: -
d_gene: TRBD1
len: 14
v_gene: TRBV6-1
j_gene: TRBJ2-1
CDR3aa: CASRVGQGWNEQFF
CDR3nt: TGTGCCAGCAGGGTAGGACAGGGGTGGAATGAGCAGTTCTTC

abundance: -
d_gene: TRBD1
len: 15
v_gene: TRBV5-1
j_gene: TRBJ1-5
CDR3aa: CASTMTGGPGQPQHF
CDR3nt: TGCGCCAGCACCATGACAGGGGGCCCAGGTCAGCCCCAGCATTTT

abundance: -
d_gene: TRBD2
len: 16
v_gene: TRBV5-1
j_gene: TRBJ2-7
CDR3aa: CASSLGLGLADYEQYF
CDR3nt: TGCGCCAGCAGCTTGGGCCTCGGGCTAGCGGACTACGAGCAGTACTTC

abundance: few
d_gene: -
len: 13
v_gene: TRBV5-1
j_gene: TRBJ2-2
CDR3aa: CASSLKVTGELFF
CDR3nt: TGCGCCAGCAGCCTAAAAGTCACCGGGGAGCTGTTTTTT

abundance: -
d_gene: -
len: 12
v_gene: TRBV6-5
j_gene: TRBJ2-5
CDR3aa: CASHQGTETQYF
CDR3nt: TGTGCCAGCCACCAGGGAACAGAGACCCAGTACTTC

abundance: -
d_gene: TRBD1
len: 16
v_gene: TRBV19
j_gene: TRBJ1-1
CDR3aa: CASSPNHRDRVTEAFF
CDR3nt: TGTGCCAGTAGTCCTAACCACCGGGACAGGGTCACTGAAGCTTTCTTT

abundance: once
d_gene: -
len: 13
v_gene: TRBV30
j_gene: TRBJ1-4
CDR3aa: CAWSGQINEKLFF
CDR3nt: TGTGCCTGGAGTGGACAGATTAATGAAAAACTGTTTTTT

abundance: few
d_gene: -
len: 20
v_gene: TRBV5-1
j_gene: TRBJ2-7
CDR3aa: CASSRLAGQVVADNSYEQYF
CDR3nt: TGCGCCAGCAGCCGCCTTGCCGGACAGGTAGTAGCGGACAACTCCTACGAGCAGTACTTC

abundance: few
d_gene: -
len: 14
v_gene: TRBV6-5
j_gene: TRBJ2-1
CDR3aa: CASSYTEGGNEQFF
CDR3nt: TGTGCCAGCAGTTACACCGAGGGTGGGAATGAGCAGTTCTTC

abundance: -
d_gene: -
len: 12
v_gene: TRBV29-1
j_gene: TRBJ2-7
CDR3aa: CSVEGRAYEQYF
CDR3nt: TGCAGCGTTGAAGGCCGGGCCTACGAGCAGTACTTC

abundance: -
d_gene: TRBD1
len: 15
v_gene: TRBV6-6
j_gene: TRBJ2-7
CDR3aa: CASSYGRTGAQEQYF
CDR3nt: TGTGCCAGCAGTTACGGTCGGACAGGGGCCCAGGAGCAGTACTTC

abundance: -
d_gene: TRBD1
len: 16
v_gene: TRBV9
j_gene: TRBJ2-1
CDR3aa: CASSISDRGVYNEQFF
CDR3nt: TGTGCCAGCAGCATTAGTGACAGGGGTGTCTACAATGAGCAGTTCTTC

abundance: -
d_gene: TRBD1
len: 14
v_gene: TRBV18
j_gene: TRBJ2-3
CDR3aa: CASSPVDRVDTQYF
CDR3nt: TGTGCCAGCTCACCGGTGGACAGGGTTGACACGCAGTATTTT

abundance: -
d_gene: -
len: 14
v_gene: TRBV5-4
j_gene: TRBJ1-1
CDR3aa: CASRRQDGMPEAFF
CDR3nt: TGTGCCAGCAGACGACAGGATGGAATGCCCGAAGCTTTCTTT